A single TCR beta chain is shown here with its context. As yet, its antigen is unknown. A clone one base away is much larger, so this may be a read error. The source of the sample is a study of CD8 T cells in ankylosing spondylitis. Study observations and caveats: Disease-linked clones reportedly showed significant enrichment in matched ankylosing spondylitis synovial fluid. A TCR beta motif of about 8 highly homologous variants appeared characteristic of ankylosing spondylitis blood. Clones linked to the disease showed a CD8+ phenotype. They occurred at relatively low frequencies in peripheral blood.

Quantitative 5'-RACE with molecular barcodes produced the TCR beta libraries. TCRdb re-called the 5' RACE reads with MiXCR, one entry per CDR3 protein. The repertoire consists of some 250,000 distinct CDR3 sequences, with roughly 10% occurring once and the leading ten covering around 7%. The CDR3 consists of 13 residues. Germline loops: CDR1 LGHDT, CDR2 YNNKEL (reference sequence). The source is a male donor with ankylosing spondylitis or in good health (not recorded which). The sequenced material came from blood, either unsorted or a sorted T cell fraction (not recorded which). J is TRBJ2-7 and V is TRBV3-1, with D possibly being TRBD1 or TRBD2 (5 bases each). CDR3: CASSQLGTIELYF. In DNA form, the CDR3 reads TGTGCCAGCAGCCAGTTAGGGACCATCGAGCTGTACTTC.